This T cell receptor beta chain originates from a study of blood T cell repertoires in COVID-19. Study-wide context: T cells, B-cell-depleted T cells, or PBMCs supplied cDNA or gDNA.

Assay used: immunoSEQ multiplex PCR; TCRdb lists only in-frame clones, some missing. Of a few hundred thousand clones listed, about 90% were seen once; the top ten hold roughly 3%. The CDR3 sequence is 15 residues long. Trimming cost V 5 bases and J 3 bases, with 13 bases left between them. Per the germline V gene, CDR1 is KGHDR and CDR2 is SFDVKD. This TCR was recovered from a man aged 18 to 29 with active or convalescent COVID-19. V usage is TRBV24-1 and J usage is TRBJ2-1; D might be TRBD2 (5 bases). Sequenced material: peripheral blood. In DNA form, the CDR3 reads TGTGCCACCAGTGGGGGAGAGGATAACTACAATGAGCAGTTCTTC. This codes for CATSGGEDNYNEQFF.